The following is a TCR beta chain sequence with its context. This sample is part of a study of blood T cell repertoires in COVID-19. J lost 2 bases, V lost 10 bases, and 12 bases had no gene match. Germline lookup yields CDR1 MRHNA and CDR2 SNTAGT. The CDR3 contains 15 residues. Sequenced by immunoSEQ multiplex PCR; TCRdb stores in-frame clones only, minus some. The table lists almost 400,000 clones, 88% of them singletons, with over 0.9% in the top ten. The V gene is TRBV6-4, the J gene TRBJ2-3, with 7 bases that match TRBD2. The sequenced material came from PBMCs or T cells enriched from blood (not recorded which). The clonotype comes from a woman aged 30 to 39 with acute COVID-19. The CDR3: CATKRTRFDTDTQYF. The CDR3 DNA reads as TGTGCCACCAAAAGGACTAGGTTTGACACAGATACGCAGTATTTT.